These 22 T cell receptor beta chains came from one sample sequenced in a study of blood T cell repertoires in COVID-19. This table comes from immunoSEQ multiplex PCR, and its TCRdb copy is limited to in-frame clones, with some not included. The table includes about 140,000 clones, approximately 79% detected once. Sequencing was done on a sample of PBMCs or T cells enriched from blood (not recorded which). These receptors originate from a woman aged 50 to 60 who had recovered from COVID-19.

This chain joins TRBV10-3 and TRBJ1-1, with TRBD1 as a possible D gene (6 bases). CDR1 and CDR2 from the germline V gene are ENHRY and SYGVKD. The CDR3 length is 14 residues. V was clipped by 7 bases and J by 6 bases, with 18 bases between them. CDR3 DNA sequence: TGTGCCATCAATTCAGGGGAAAGAAAGGCTGAAGCTTTCTTT. Translating it yields CAINSGERKAEAFF.

The chain combines TRBV29-1 with TRBJ1-1; weak D call: TRBD1 (5 bases). The V end was cut by 6 bases, the J end by 0 bases, with 11 bases between. Germline V CDR1 and CDR2: SQVTM, ANQGSEA. CDR3 length: 13 residues. CDR3 in amino acids: CSVILDMNTEAFF. CDR3 DNA sequence: TGCAGCGTAATCTTGGACATGAACACTGAAGCTTTCTTT.

V is TRBV7-8 and J is TRBJ1-2; 10 bases align to TRBD1. This CDR3 is 15 amino acids long. Trimming at V came to 5 bases and at J to 4 bases, leaving 7 bases not matched to a gene. CDR1 is SGHVS and CDR2 is FQNEAQ in the germline V gene. The CDR3 coding sequence is TGTGCCAGCAGCGCACGACAGGGGGCGGGCTATGGCTACACCTTC. Translated: CASSARQGAGYGYTF.

The chain combines TRBV6-5 with TRBJ1-2; D is undetermined. Deletions cut 6 bases from V and 8 bases from J, with 16 bases between. Germline-derived CDR1 and CDR2 are MNHEY and SVGAGI. The CDR3 spans 13 residues. CDR3 DNA sequence: TGTGCCAGCAGCCCCGGACGGGAAACGGGCTACACCTTC. It is translated as CASSPGRETGYTF.

The gene calls are TRBV7-6 and TRBJ2-2; TRBD2 aligns across 9 bases. This CDR3 is built from 17 residues. The V gene end was trimmed by 5 bases and the J gene end by 5 bases; junction bases not matched to a gene: 12. In germline, CDR1 is SGHVS, CDR2 FNYEAQ. CDR3 region: CASSTKALAGRTGELFF. CDR3 coding DNA: TGTGCCAGCAGCACCAAGGCCCTAGCGGGACGGACCGGGGAGCTGTTTTTT.

This rearrangement joins TRBV3-1 (or the pseudogene TRBV3-2) to TRBJ1-2; 9 bases fit TRBD1. The germline V gene encodes CDR1 LGHDT and CDR2 YNNKEL (reference sequence). This CDR3 comprises 16 residues. The ends lost 1 base at V and 3 bases at J; junction bases unmatched: 6. The CDR3 DNA is TGTGCCAGCAGCCAAGCCCGGACAGGGGATGACTATGGCTACACCTTC. This sequence encodes CASSQARTGDDYGYTF.

This clone has only one observation. The J gene is TRBJ1-1, the V gene TRBV2; no firm D call. V dropped 5 bases and J dropped 4 bases, with 17 bases sitting between them. This CDR3 contains 15 residues. Germline V gives CDR1 SNHLY, CDR2 FYNNEI. The CDR3 DNA sequence: TGTGCCAGCAGTCGCTGGGATTTCGGGAGCACTGAAGCTTTCTTT. Amino acids: CASSRWDFGSTEAFF.

The genes are TRBV19 and TRBJ1-5, with a possible D match to TRBD1 (5 bases). The V gene's germline CDR1 is LNHDA and CDR2 SQIVND (reference sequence). The CDR3 runs to 12 residues. The ends were cut back, 1 base at V and 11 bases at J, with 9 bases in the middle. The CDR3 nucleotides read TGTGCCAGTAGTATAGGAGAAGGGGCCCAGCATTTT. This translates into CASSIGEGAQHF. The whole variable domain, filled in from reference TRBV19 and TRBJ1-5, reads DGGITQSPKYLFRKEGQNVTLSCEQNLNHDAMYWYRQDPGQGLRLIYYSQIVNDFQKGDIAEGYSVSREKKESFPLTVTSAQKNPTAFYLCASSIGEGAQHFGDGTRLSIL.

The chain carries TRBV5-4 and TRBJ2-7; 9 nucleotides agree with TRBD2. The germline V gene encodes CDR1 SGHNT and CDR2 YYREEE (reference sequence). This CDR3 is 16 amino acids long. The trim removed 4 bases at V and 9 bases at J, leaving 17 bases unmatched. The CDR3 DNA reads as TGTGCCAGCAGCGAAAGGAAGGCGGGGGGGCCATTTCGGCAGTACTTC. This gives the protein CASSERKAGGPFRQYF.

This clone showed up just once. Here the CDR3 reads CASSGGSWIGDSPLHF. For the CDR3, the DNA is TGTGCCAGCAGTGGGGGCAGTTGGATTGGGGATTCACCCCTCCACTTT. V and J are TRBV25-1 and TRBJ1-6, with D perhaps matching TRBD1 (5 bases). Trimming took off 4 bases at V and 8 bases at J, with 18 bases between the two ends. The CDR3 runs 16 residues. The germline CDR1 and CDR2 sequences are MGHDK and SYGVNS.

V and J are TRBV28 and TRBJ2-7; 11 bases are shared with TRBD2. The J segment lost 2 bases and the V segment lost 5 bases, leaving 5 bases of the junction unmatched. Germline lookup yields CDR1 MDHEN and CDR2 SYDVKM. The CDR3 has 15 amino acids. CDR3 in DNA: TGTGCCAGCAGTGCCGGGACTAGCGGTCCCTACGAGCAGTACTTC. This encodes CASSAGTSGPYEQYF.

The J gene is TRBJ1-1, the V gene TRBV7-2; no clear D. This CDR3 is built from 17 residues. V dropped 5 bases and J dropped 5 bases, with 24 bases sitting between them. Germline lookup yields CDR1 SGHTA and CDR2 FQGNSA. The CDR3 DNA reads TGTGCCAGCAGCCTAAGCCCCTCGCGGGGAAATAGGACTGAAGCTTTCTTT. Protein: CASSLSPSRGNRTEAFF. Full variable domain (remainder filled in from reference TRBV7-2 and TRBJ1-1): GAGVSQSPSNKVTEKGKDVELRCDPISGHTALYWYRQSLGQGLEFLIYFQGNSAPDKSGLPSDRFSAERTGGSVSTLTIQRTQQEDSAVYLCASSLSPSRGNRTEAFFGQGTRLTVV.

The V gene is TRBV27, the J gene TRBJ2-1; the match to TRBD2 covers 9 bases. The J segment lost 5 bases and the V segment lost 3 bases, leaving 2 bases of the junction unmatched. CDR1 and CDR2 (germline): MNHEY, SMNVEV (reference sequence). The CDR3 length is 14 residues. The CDR3 is CASSLREGDNEQFF. CDR3 bases: TGTGCCAGCAGTTTGCGGGAGGGAGACAATGAGCAGTTCTTC.

The V call is TRBV7-9, the J call TRBJ1-3; 9 nucleotides line up with TRBD1. The V and J ends lost 5 bases and 2 bases, in that order; junction bases with no gene match: 7. The germline V gene has CDR1 SEHNR and CDR2 FQNEAQ (reference sequence). The length of the CDR3 is 16 residues. The CDR3 reads CASSLPWTGAGNTIYF. The CDR3 nucleotides read TGTGCCAGCAGCCTTCCATGGACAGGGGCTGGAAACACCATATATTTT.

This clone occurred once. The chain joins TRBV5-4 to TRBJ1-2; TRBD1 might be the D (5 bases). This CDR3 is built from 12 residues. Germline V gene lookup returns CDR1 SGHNT and CDR2 YYREEE (reference sequence). V lost 4 bases and J lost 4, with 8 bases in between. CDR3 protein: CASSLDSYGYTF. The CDR3 DNA reads TGTGCCAGCAGCCTTGACAGCTATGGCTACACCTTC.

The V call is TRBV30, the J call TRBJ2-7; perhaps TRBD2 as D (5 bases). Trimming removed 5 bases from V and 3 bases from J, with 11 bases in between. Per the germline V gene, CDR1 is GTSNPN and CDR2 is SVGIG (reference sequence). The CDR3 consists of 12 residues. The CDR3 here is CAWAPRDYEQYF. Here the CDR3 DNA reads TGTGCCTGGGCCCCCCGGGACTACGAGCAGTACTTC.

This clone was counted only a few times. The chain has TRBV11-3 and TRBJ1-2; a possible D gene is TRBD1 (6 bases). V was cut by 3 bases and J by 8 bases, with 16 bases left in between. This CDR3 comprises 14 residues. Germline V gene sequence: CDR1 SGHNT, CDR2 YENEEA. The CDR3 DNA reads TGTGCCAGCAGCTTGAACGATCGGGGGGCCGGCTACACCTTC. It translates to CASSLNDRGAGYTF.

The chain couples TRBV7-2 to TRBJ2-1; tentative D call: TRBD1 (6 bases). V gave up 6 bases and J gave up 10 bases, with 10 bases separating them. CDR3 length: 11 amino acids. Germline V gene sequence: CDR1 SGHTA, CDR2 FQGNSA. This CDR3 is CASSQTGEQFF. The CDR3 DNA sequence: TGTGCCAGCAGTCAAACAGGGGAGCAGTTCTTC.

This clone was observed once. J is TRBJ1-3 and V is TRBV5-1; TRBD1 aligns across 7 bases. This CDR3 has 14 amino acids. V was pared by 0 bases and J by 5 bases, with 2 bases of the junction left unmatched. Germline CDR1 and CDR2: SGHRS and YFSETQ. CDR3 in amino acids: CASSLEGARNTIYF. CDR3 DNA sequence: TGCGCCAGCAGCTTGGAGGGGGCTAGAAACACCATATATTTT.

This clone was picked up one time. The chain employs TRBV18 and TRBJ2-3; D is perhaps TRBD1 (6 bases). The CDR3 is 16 amino acids. The V gene's germline CDR1 is KGHSH and CDR2 LQKENI. V was clipped by 3 bases and J by 0 bases, with 13 bases between them. CDR3 region: CASSPLRGSSTDTQYF. CDR3 coding DNA: TGTGCCAGCTCACCTCTCAGGGGTTCGAGCACAGATACGCAGTATTTT.

The rearrangement uses TRBV5-4 and TRBJ1-6; 12 nucleotides align to TRBD1. Germline lookup yields CDR1 SGHNT and CDR2 YYREEE (reference sequence). CDR3 length: 15 amino acids. V lost 4 bases and J lost 7; bases outside the gene matches: 3. CDR3 nucleotides: TGTGCCAGCAGCCCGGGACAGGGGGCGAATTCACCCCTCCACTTT. As protein: CASSPGQGANSPLHF.

This clone was seen once. This chain uses TRBV5-1 with TRBJ1-6, with 9 bases aligning to TRBD1. Germline V gene sequence: CDR1 SGHRS, CDR2 YFSETQ. V shed 2 bases and J 7 bases; nucleotides not matched to a gene: 7. The length of the CDR3 is 16 residues. The CDR3 reads CASSFGQGPRNSPLHF. The CDR3 bases are TGCGCCAGCAGCTTTGGACAGGGGCCCAGGAATTCACCCCTCCACTTT. Variable domain in full (rest from reference TRBV5-1 and TRBJ1-6): KAGVTQTPRYLIKTRGQQVTLSCSPISGHRSVSWYQQTPGQGLQFLFEYFSETQRNKGNFPGRFSGRQFSNSRSEMNVSTLELGDSALYLCASSFGQGPRNSPLHFGNGTRLTVT.